The clone carrying this T cell receptor beta chain showed up many times. Trimming cost V 1 base and J 4 bases, with 4 bases left between them. CDR3 length: 13 amino acids. Authors' methods: Samples contained a median of roughly 96,000 TCRs, with a range of about 23,224 to 700,000. A single record per CDR3 protein comes from TCRdb applying MiXCR to the RACE reads. The V and J calls follow TCRdb's processing rather than the paper's. This sample has some 81,000 distinct CDR3 sequences, with 11% found just once. This entry is derived from a study of human T cells and chemical hapten exposure. Time point described: patch test 2, 6 weeks after DPC sensitization. Stated treatment: therapeutic diphenylcyclopropenone sensitization with weekly scalp DPC.

This specimen was whole blood, taken in connection with sensitization to the hapten diphenylcyclopropenone (DPC). This receptor was obtained from a man aged 18 to 30 with alopecia areata. Some clones in this sample may be carry-over from other donors' samples. The chain joins TRBV12-3 or TRBV12-4 to TRBJ2-2; D remains ambiguous. The CDR3 region is CASSLGATGELFF. The CDR3 nucleotides read TGTGCCAGCAGTTTAGGGGCCACCGGGGAGCTGTTTTTT.